The 30 T cell receptor beta chains presented below share a single source sample, sequenced in a study of CD8 T cells in ankylosing spondylitis. TCRdb re-called the 5' RACE reads through MiXCR, storing one row per CDR3 protein. The sample has under 250,000 distinct CDR3 sequences, more than 25% seen once. Sequenced material: blood, either unsorted or a sorted T cell fraction (not recorded which). Source of these receptors: a male donor with ankylosing spondylitis or in good health (not recorded which).

This sequence joins TRBV18 and TRBJ1-5, with D possibly being TRBD1 (5 bases). V was pared by 4 bases and J by 6 bases, with 19 bases between. Germline CDR1 and CDR2: KGHSH and LQKENI. There are 16 residues in the CDR3. Here the CDR3 DNA reads TGTGCCAGCTCACTCTCCGCGGGGCAGGGCATTCAGCCCCAGCATTTT. It translates to CASSLSAGQGIQPQHF.

V usage is TRBV18 and J usage is TRBJ2-5; D possibly corresponds to TRBD1 (6 bases). CDR3 length: 14 amino acids. Germline V gene lookup returns CDR1 KGHSH and CDR2 LQKENI. V was cut by 5 bases and J by 8 bases, with 18 bases left in between. CDR3 sequence: CASSEGHSLGTQYF. In nucleotides, the CDR3 is TGTGCCAGCTCAGAGGGACACAGCCTCGGAACCCAGTACTTC.

The genes are TRBV5-1 and TRBJ2-5, with 8 nucleotides matching TRBD2. This CDR3 comprises 14 residues. J lost 5 bases, V lost 3 bases, and 6 bases had no gene match. The V gene's germline CDR1 is SGHRS and CDR2 YFSETQ. The CDR3 nucleotides are TGCGCCAGCAGCTCTGGACCGGGAGGGGAGACCCAGTACTTC. It encodes CASSSGPGGETQYF.

The genes are TRBV19 and TRBJ1-5, with a possible D match to TRBD1 (5 bases). Per the germline V gene, CDR1 is LNHDA and CDR2 is SQIVND (reference sequence). There are 15 residues in the CDR3. V lost 1 base and J lost 2, with 9 bases in between. The CDR3 nucleotides read TGTGCCAGTAGTATAGCAGGGCTTGGCAATCAGCCCCAGCATTTT. This gives the protein CASSIAGLGNQPQHF. Drawing the rest from reference TRBV19 and TRBJ1-5, the complete variable domain is DGGITQSPKYLFRKEGQNVTLSCEQNLNHDAMYWYRQDPGQGLRLIYYSQIVNDFQKGDIAEGYSVSREKKESFPLTVTSAQKNPTAFYLCASSIAGLGNQPQHFGDGTRLSIL.

The rearrangement links TRBV20-1 to TRBJ2-7; the D gene is possibly TRBD1 (6 bases). CDR1 and CDR2 from the germline V gene are DFQATT and SNEGSKA (reference sequence). The CDR3 has 15 residues. Trimming cost V 6 bases and J 2 bases, with 20 bases left between them. The CDR3 sequence is CSAYPSGAATYEQYF. The CDR3 nucleotides are TGCAGTGCGTATCCCTCAGGGGCGGCAACCTACGAGCAGTACTTC.

The table lists this clonotype with many counts. The rearrangement uses TRBV6-1 and TRBJ2-4, with 7 bases fitting TRBD1. The CDR3 covers 13 residues. Trimming removed 6 bases from V and 7 bases from J; junction bases left unmatched: 6. Germline CDR1 is MNHNS and CDR2 is SASEGT. The CDR3 region is CASRRGPGNIQYF. CDR3 bases: TGTGCCAGCAGAAGGGGGCCCGGCAACATTCAGTACTTC.

The V and J genes are TRBV29-1 and TRBJ2-7; D gene uncertain. CDR1 is SQVTM, CDR2 ANQGSEA, per germline. Trimming removed 4 bases from V and 0 bases from J, with 7 bases in between. CDR3 length: 12 residues. The chain's CDR3 is CSVVSPSYEQYF. In DNA form, the CDR3 reads TGCAGCGTTGTTTCCCCCTCCTACGAGCAGTACTTC.

The chain joins TRBV4-1 to TRBJ2-1; D is perhaps TRBD2 (5 bases). V was shortened by 1 base and J by 5 bases, with 15 bases between the two germline ends. The CDR3 is 16 amino acids. Germline lookup yields CDR1 MGHRA and CDR2 YSYEKL. CDR3 DNA sequence: TGCGCCAGCAGCCAAGTGGATGGACTGGGGAACAATGAGCAGTTCTTC. Translated: CASSQVDGLGNNEQFF.

This clonotype was recorded many times. V is TRBV20-1 and J is TRBJ1-1; weak D call: TRBD1 (6 bases). Germline CDR1 DFQATT, CDR2 SNEGSKA (reference sequence). The CDR3 sequence is 13 residues long. V was clipped by 6 bases and J by 0 bases, with 11 bases between them. DNA of the CDR3: TGCAGTGCAAGACGGGACATGAACACTGAAGCTTTCTTT. Amino acids: CSARRDMNTEAFF.

This clonotype was counted a few times. The V call is TRBV11-2, the J call TRBJ2-7, with a possible D match to TRBD1 (5 bases). V was shortened by 5 bases and J by 5 bases, with 16 bases between the two germline ends. In germline, CDR1 is SGHAT, CDR2 FQNNGV. This CDR3 region has 14 residues. The CDR3 DNA reads as TGTGCCAGCAGCACCCGATGGGGCGACGACGAGCAGTACTTC. Protein product: CASSTRWGDDEQYF.

This clonotype was seen ten or more times. The V call is TRBV18, the J call TRBJ2-6, with 9 bases aligning to TRBD1. The CDR3 sequence is 17 residues long. V shed 6 bases and J 0 bases; nucleotides not matched to a gene: 6. In germline, CDR1 is KGHSH, CDR2 LQKENI. In DNA, the CDR3 is TGTGCCAGCTCGCGAGGACAGGGGAACTCTGGGGCCAACGTCCTGACTTTC. Its protein is CASSRGQGNSGANVLTF. Based on the CDR3 plus reference TRBV18 and TRBJ2-6, the full variable domain is NAGVMQNPRHLVRRRGQEARLRCSPMKGHSHVYWYRQLPEEGLKFMVYLQKENIIDESGMPKERFSAEFPKEGPSILRIQQVVRGDSAAYFCASSRGQGNSGANVLTFGAGSRLTVL.

In the case of this clonotype: Given a much more abundant clone one base away, this may be a read error. This sequence joins TRBV27 and TRBJ2-7, with D possibly called TRBD1 or TRBD2 (5 bases each). Germline CDR1 reads MNHEY; CDR2 reads SMNVEV (reference sequence). The CDR3 runs 17 residues. The CDR3 DNA reads TGTGTCAGCAGTAGTGGGACGGAGCTCTTCCGGAACTACGAGCAGTACTTC. Translating gives CVSSSGTELFRNYEQYF.

The chain recombines TRBV29-1 with TRBJ2-6; D gene unclear. CDR3 length: 13 residues. Germline values: CDR1 SQVTM, CDR2 ANQGSEA. Trimming cost V 5 bases and J 0 bases, with 5 bases left between them. The CDR3 loop is CSVYFSGANVLTF. CDR3 nucleotides: TGCAGCGTTTACTTCTCTGGGGCCAACGTCCTGACTTTC.

This clonotype was seen a few times. The chain carries TRBV30 and TRBJ1-1; unclear D gene. V lost 4 bases to trimming and J lost 0 bases, with 15 bases between them. The CDR3 runs to 15 residues. Germline-derived CDR1 and CDR2 are GTSNPN and SVGIG (reference sequence). CDR3 nucleotide sequence: TGTGCCTGGATTCCCCTCCTCAGAATGAACACTGAAGCTTTCTTT. This encodes CAWIPLLRMNTEAFF.

The chain uses TRBV14 and TRBJ1-1; D is undetermined. This CDR3 has 12 residues. CDR1 is SGHDN and CDR2 is FVKESK in the germline V gene. The V end lost 1 base, the J end lost 9 bases, and 9 bases lay between the germline ends. The CDR3 region is CASSQAGMKAFF. CDR3 coding DNA: TGTGCCAGCAGCCAAGCGGGGATGAAAGCTTTCTTT.

This clonotype was found a few times. The J gene is TRBJ1-1, the V gene TRBV6-1; 7 positions match TRBD1. The germline V gene encodes CDR1 MNHNS and CDR2 SASEGT. The CDR3 length is 15 residues. The ends lost 6 bases at V and 2 bases at J; junction bases unmatched: 9. The CDR3 protein is CASRSRQGDNTEAFF. In nucleotides, the CDR3 is TGTGCCAGCAGGTCCAGACAGGGAGATAACACTGAAGCTTTCTTT.

This clonotype showed up many times. The chain links TRBV7-2 to TRBJ1-2; D call uncertain. CDR3 length: 12 amino acids. Deletions cut 2 bases from V and 8 bases from J, with 9 bases between. Germline CDR1 is SGHTA and CDR2 is FQGNSA. CDR3 sequence (DNA): TGTGCCAGCAGCTTAAAAGGGTTGGGCTACACCTTC. The encoded protein is CASSLKGLGYTF.

This clonotype was picked up many times. The chain uses TRBV5-1 and TRBJ2-7; 9 bases line up with TRBD1. The CDR3 is 14 residues long. Trimming at V came to 0 bases and at J to 4 bases, leaving 2 bases not matched to a gene. Per the germline V gene, CDR1 is SGHRS and CDR2 is YFSETQ. The CDR3 loop reads CASSLEGQGYEQYF. In DNA, the CDR3 is TGCGCCAGCAGCTTGGAGGGACAGGGATACGAGCAGTACTTC.

This chain links TRBV5-1 with TRBJ2-5, with a tentative D call TRBD1 (6 bases). Germline CDR1 is SGHRS and CDR2 is YFSETQ. The CDR3 is made up of 16 amino acids. V lost 0 bases, J lost 5 bases, and 17 bases lay in between. This CDR3 reads CASSLGGGPSGETQYF. In nucleotides, the CDR3 is TGCGCCAGCAGCTTGGGTGGGGGCCCATCCGGGGAGACCCAGTACTTC.

This clonotype was seen a few times. The chain employs TRBV20-1 and TRBJ1-2; D is ambiguous. The CDR3 sequence is 13 residues long. V lost 6 bases and J 4 bases, leaving 15 bases between the germline ends. CDR1 is DFQATT and CDR2 is SNEGSKA in the germline V gene (reference sequence). CDR3 protein: CSAIAGVFYGYTF. DNA for the CDR3: TGCAGTGCCATAGCCGGGGTGTTCTATGGCTACACCTTC.

The chain joins TRBV27 to TRBJ2-2; D ambiguous. The CDR3 extends over 15 amino acids. Trimming removed 5 bases from V and 10 bases from J, with 20 bases in between. Germline V lookup: CDR1 MNHEY, CDR2 SMNVEV (reference sequence). CDR3 DNA: TGTGCCAGCAGTATCTCCTTCCAAAACCCCAAGGAGCTGTTTTTT. It is translated as CASSISFQNPKELFF.

This clonotype was counted many times. The chain couples TRBV12-3 or TRBV12-4 to TRBJ2-1; the match to TRBD1 covers 9 bases. V gave up 6 bases and J gave up 6 bases; unmatched junction bases: 9. CDR3 length equals 15 residues. For the CDR3, the DNA is TGTGCCAGCAGACCCCCGGGACAGGGAATCAATGAGCAGTTCTTC. It specifies CASRPPGQGINEQFF.

This clonotype was counted at least ten times. V is TRBV19 and J is TRBJ1-1, with a weak D call TRBD1 (6 bases). Germline V CDR1 and CDR2: LNHDA, SQIVND (reference sequence). The ends were cut back, 3 bases at V and 4 bases at J, with 18 bases in the middle. The CDR3 spans 16 residues. The CDR3, as DNA: TGTGCCAGTAGTATTGGGTCGGGGGCGCGGGGCACTGAAGCTTTCTTT. Translated: CASSIGSGARGTEAFF.

The J gene is TRBJ2-3, the V gene TRBV6-1; unclear D gene. There are 14 residues in the CDR3. V lost 2 bases, J lost 1 base, and 7 bases lay in between. Germline loops: CDR1 MNHNS, CDR2 SASEGT. The CDR3 here is CASSETRGTDTQYF. CDR3 in DNA: TGTGCCAGCAGTGAAACCCGGGGCACAGATACGCAGTATTTT.

The chain employs TRBV12-3 or TRBV12-4 and TRBJ2-6; the D is unclear. V lost 7 bases, J lost 0 bases, and 4 bases lay in between. This CDR3 contains 13 residues. The CDR3 protein is CASTVSGANVLTF. For the CDR3, the DNA is TGTGCCAGCACCGTCTCTGGGGCCAACGTCCTGACTTTC.

This clonotype has ten or more counts. The V gene is TRBV7-6, the J gene TRBJ2-7; 7 positions match TRBD2. Germline CDR1 is SGHVS and CDR2 is FNYEAQ. V trimming: 7 bases; J trimming: 3 bases; junction bases outside the gene matches: 9. The CDR3 is 14 residues long. CDR3 protein: CASTLKAGYYEQYF. CDR3 sequence (DNA): TGTGCCAGCACCCTCAAAGCGGGATACTACGAGCAGTACTTC.

This clonotype was detected ten times or more. The chain employs TRBV5-1 and TRBJ2-3; D uncertain. The CDR3 spans 14 residues. V was cut by 1 base and J by 6 bases, with 12 bases left in between. CDR1 is SGHRS and CDR2 is YFSETQ in the germline V gene. The CDR3: CASSLRVGMDTQYF. The DNA of the CDR3 is TGCGCCAGCAGCTTGAGGGTCGGAATGGATACGCAGTATTTT.

This clonotype was picked up many times. This chain joins TRBV12-3 or TRBV12-4 and TRBJ2-1, with 7 nucleotides matching TRBD1. The CDR3 is 13 amino acids. The V gene end was trimmed by 2 bases and the J gene end by 8 bases; junction bases not matched to a gene: 3. The CDR3 nucleotides are TGTGCCAGCAGTTTAAGACAGGGCTATGAGCAGTTCTTC. Amino acids: CASSLRQGYEQFF.

The rearrangement uses TRBV6-5 and TRBJ1-1; no clear D gene. V lost 4 bases and J 1 base, leaving 16 bases between the germline ends. CDR1 and CDR2 (germline): MNHEY, SVGAGI. The CDR3 consists of 16 residues. CDR3 sequence (DNA): TGTGCCAGCAGTTTCAGAAGGTCCGACCGGAACACTGAAGCTTTCTTT. Amino acid sequence: CASSFRRSDRNTEAFF.

This chain joins TRBV29-1 and TRBJ2-1, with 8 nucleotides matching TRBD2. V lost 3 bases, J lost 5 bases, and 6 bases stayed unmatched. Per the germline V gene, CDR1 is SQVTM and CDR2 is ANQGSEA. This CDR3 contains 14 residues. CDR3 in DNA: TGCAGCGTTGATCGGGCTAGCGGGCACAATGAGCAGTTCTTC. Amino acids: CSVDRASGHNEQFF.